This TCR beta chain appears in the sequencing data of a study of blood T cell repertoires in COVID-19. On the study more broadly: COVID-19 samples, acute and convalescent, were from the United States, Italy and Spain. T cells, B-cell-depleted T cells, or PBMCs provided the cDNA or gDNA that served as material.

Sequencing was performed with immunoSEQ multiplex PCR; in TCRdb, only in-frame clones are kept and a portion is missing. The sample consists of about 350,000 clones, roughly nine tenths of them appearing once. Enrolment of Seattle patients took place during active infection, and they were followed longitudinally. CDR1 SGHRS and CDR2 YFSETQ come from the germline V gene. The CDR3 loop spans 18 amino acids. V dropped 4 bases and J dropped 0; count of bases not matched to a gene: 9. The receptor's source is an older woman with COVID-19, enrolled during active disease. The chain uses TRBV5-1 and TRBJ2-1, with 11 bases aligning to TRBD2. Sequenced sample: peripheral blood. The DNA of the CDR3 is TGCGCCAGCAGCCGGTCTAGCGGGGGGTCGAGCTCCTACAATGAGCAGTTCTTC. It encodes CASSRSSGGSSSYNEQFF. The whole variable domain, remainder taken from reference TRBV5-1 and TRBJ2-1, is KAGVTQTPRYLIKTRGQQVTLSCSPISGHRSVSWYQQTPGQGLQFLFEYFSETQRNKGNFPGRFSGRQFSNSRSEMNVSTLELGDSALYLCASSRSSGGSSSYNEQFFGPGTRLTVL.